A selection of T cell receptor beta chains follows, all from one sample in a study of blood T cell repertoires in COVID-19. TCRdb's copy holds only in-frame clones and misses some; the assay was immunoSEQ multiplex PCR. The profile shows hundreds of thousands of clones, about nine tenths of them singletons. The material sequenced was PBMCs or T cells enriched from blood (not recorded which). The origin of the receptors is a woman between 50 and 59 years old who had recovered from COVID-19. Both conserved end residues are part of each CDR3. Each record gives: CDR3 protein, CDR3 length, J gene, V gene.

CASSTFSGPSYEQYF	15	TRBJ2-7	TRBV10-1
CSVSRGTSGGNEQFF	15	TRBJ2-1	TRBV29-1
CASSASGTGGLFEQFF	16	TRBJ2-1	TRBV2
CSGMDRAAGGYTF	13	TRBJ1-2	TRBV29-1
CASSRLLTGGPGELFF	16	TRBJ2-2	TRBV4-1
CASSYGPDPRTYEQYF	16	TRBJ2-7	TRBV6-5
CATSVGGSGELFF	13	TRBJ2-2	TRBV24-1
CAYKREVNTEAFF	13	TRBJ1-1	TRBV30
CASSIGQGYGYDTEAFF	17	TRBJ1-1	TRBV7-9
CASSPGTGAYEQYF	14	TRBJ2-7	TRBV19
CATSAGGNNSPLHF	14	TRBJ1-6	TRBV24-1
CASRDSVNEKLFF	13	TRBJ1-4	TRBV6-5
CASSIRQGKGPQHF	14	TRBJ1-5	TRBV28